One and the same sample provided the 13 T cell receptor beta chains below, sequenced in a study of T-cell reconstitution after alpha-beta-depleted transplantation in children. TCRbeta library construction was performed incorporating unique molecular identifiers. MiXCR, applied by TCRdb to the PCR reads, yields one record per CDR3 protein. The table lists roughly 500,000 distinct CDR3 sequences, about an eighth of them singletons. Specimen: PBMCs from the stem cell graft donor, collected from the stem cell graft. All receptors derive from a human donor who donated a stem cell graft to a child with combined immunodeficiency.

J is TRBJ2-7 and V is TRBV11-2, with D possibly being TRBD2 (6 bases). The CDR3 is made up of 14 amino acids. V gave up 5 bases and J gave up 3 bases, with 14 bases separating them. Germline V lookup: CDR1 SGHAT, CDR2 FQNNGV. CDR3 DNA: TGTGCCAGCAGCCGGACGGGGGACCACTACGAGCAGTACTTC. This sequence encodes CASSRTGDHYEQYF. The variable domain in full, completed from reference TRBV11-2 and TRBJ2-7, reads EAGVAQSPRYKIIEKRQSVAFWCNPISGHATLYWYQQILGQGPKLLIQFQNNGVVDDSQLPKDRFSAERLKGVDSTLKIQPAKLEDSAVYLCASSRTGDHYEQYFGPGTRLTVT.

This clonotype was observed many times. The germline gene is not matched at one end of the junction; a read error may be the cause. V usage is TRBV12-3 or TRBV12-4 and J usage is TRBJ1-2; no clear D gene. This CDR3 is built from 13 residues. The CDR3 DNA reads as TGTGCCAGCAGATCCTCCACCTTCGGGGTTTTAAACTTC. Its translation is CASRSSTFGVLNF.

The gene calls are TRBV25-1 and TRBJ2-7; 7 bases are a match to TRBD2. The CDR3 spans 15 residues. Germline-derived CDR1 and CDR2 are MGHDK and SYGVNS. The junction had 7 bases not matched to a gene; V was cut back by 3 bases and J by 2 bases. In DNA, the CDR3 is TGTGCCAGCAGTGATCCCTGGGAGGGGACCTACGAGCAGTACTTC. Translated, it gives CASSDPWEGTYEQYF.

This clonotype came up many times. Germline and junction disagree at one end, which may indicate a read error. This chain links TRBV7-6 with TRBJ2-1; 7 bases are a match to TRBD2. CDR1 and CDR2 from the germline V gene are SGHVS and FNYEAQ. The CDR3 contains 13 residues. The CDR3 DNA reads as TGTGCCAGCAGCTTGGAAACCGGGACTACACCCCTCTTC. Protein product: CASSLETGTTPLF.

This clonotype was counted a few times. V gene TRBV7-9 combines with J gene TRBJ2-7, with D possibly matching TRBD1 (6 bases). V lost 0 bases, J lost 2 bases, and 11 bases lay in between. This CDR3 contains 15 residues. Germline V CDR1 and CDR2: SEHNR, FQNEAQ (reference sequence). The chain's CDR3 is CASSLADSGAYEQYF. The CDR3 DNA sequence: TGTGCCAGCAGCTTAGCTGATTCAGGGGCCTACGAGCAGTACTTC.

The CDR3 DNA follows: TGTGCCACCAGCAAAATCCTACCCGGGACTAGCTTTACCCTCAACACCGGGGAGCTGTTTTTT. It translates to CATSKILPGTSFTLNTGELFF. This chain links TRBV15 with TRBJ2-2, with 9 bases aligning to TRBD2. V shed 4 bases and J 2 bases; nucleotides not matched to a gene: 20. CDR1 and CDR2 (germline): LNHNV, YYDKDF (reference sequence). This CDR3 has 21 residues.

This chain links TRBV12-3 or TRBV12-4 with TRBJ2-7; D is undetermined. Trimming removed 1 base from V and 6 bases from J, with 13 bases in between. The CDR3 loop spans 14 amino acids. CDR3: CASSLEVQPGEQYF. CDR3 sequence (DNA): TGTGCCAGCAGTTTAGAGGTACAGCCCGGCGAGCAGTACTTC.

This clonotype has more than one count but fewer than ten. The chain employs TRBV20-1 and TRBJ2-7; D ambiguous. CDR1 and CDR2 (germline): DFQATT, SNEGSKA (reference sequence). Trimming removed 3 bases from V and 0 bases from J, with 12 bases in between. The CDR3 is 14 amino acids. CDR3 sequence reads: CSASKGMSSYEQYF. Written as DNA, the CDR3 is TGCAGTGCTAGTAAGGGCATGAGCTCCTACGAGCAGTACTTC.

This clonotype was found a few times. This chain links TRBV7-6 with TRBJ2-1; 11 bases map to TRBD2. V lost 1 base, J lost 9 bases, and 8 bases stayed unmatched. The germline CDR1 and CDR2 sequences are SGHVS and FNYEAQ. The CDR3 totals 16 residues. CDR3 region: CASSLGVGLAEGEQFF. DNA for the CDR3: TGTGCCAGCAGCTTAGGGGTGGGACTAGCGGAGGGTGAGCAGTTCTTC. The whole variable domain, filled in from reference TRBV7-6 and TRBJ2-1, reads GAGVSQSPRYKVTKRGQDVALRCDPISGHVSLYWYRQALGQGPEFLTYFNYEAQQDKSGLPNDRFSAERPEGSISTLTIQRTEQRDSAMYRCASSLGVGLAEGEQFFGPGTRLTVL.

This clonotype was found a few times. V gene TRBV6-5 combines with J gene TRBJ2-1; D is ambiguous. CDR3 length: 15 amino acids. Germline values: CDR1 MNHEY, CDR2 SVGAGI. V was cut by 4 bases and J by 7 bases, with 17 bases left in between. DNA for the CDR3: TGTGCCAGCAGTTCCAACACCCGGCGGTTAAATGAGCAGTTCTTC. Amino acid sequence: CASSSNTRRLNEQFF.

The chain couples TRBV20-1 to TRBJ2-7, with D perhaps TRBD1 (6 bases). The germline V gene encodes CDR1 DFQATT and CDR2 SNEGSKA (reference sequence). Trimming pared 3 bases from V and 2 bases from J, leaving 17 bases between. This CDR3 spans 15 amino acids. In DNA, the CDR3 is TGCAGTGCTAGGGATGACAGGTTTCCTCCCTACGAGCAGTACTTC. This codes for CSARDDRFPPYEQYF.

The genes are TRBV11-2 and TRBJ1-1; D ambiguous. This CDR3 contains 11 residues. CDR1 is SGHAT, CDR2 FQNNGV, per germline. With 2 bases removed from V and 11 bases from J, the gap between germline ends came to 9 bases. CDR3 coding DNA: TGTGCCAGCAGCTTACGCCACAATGCTTTCTTT. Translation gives CASSLRHNAFF.

The CDR3 region has the DNA TGTGCCAGCAGTGGAGGGACTAGCGGGAACTACAATGAGCAGTTCTTC. Its translation is CASSGGTSGNYNEQFF. The chain links TRBV2 to TRBJ2-1; TRBD2 matches 13 bases. The germline gives CDR1 SNHLY, CDR2 FYNNEI. J was trimmed by 3 bases and V by 4 bases; bases with no gene match: 3. This CDR3 is built from 16 residues.